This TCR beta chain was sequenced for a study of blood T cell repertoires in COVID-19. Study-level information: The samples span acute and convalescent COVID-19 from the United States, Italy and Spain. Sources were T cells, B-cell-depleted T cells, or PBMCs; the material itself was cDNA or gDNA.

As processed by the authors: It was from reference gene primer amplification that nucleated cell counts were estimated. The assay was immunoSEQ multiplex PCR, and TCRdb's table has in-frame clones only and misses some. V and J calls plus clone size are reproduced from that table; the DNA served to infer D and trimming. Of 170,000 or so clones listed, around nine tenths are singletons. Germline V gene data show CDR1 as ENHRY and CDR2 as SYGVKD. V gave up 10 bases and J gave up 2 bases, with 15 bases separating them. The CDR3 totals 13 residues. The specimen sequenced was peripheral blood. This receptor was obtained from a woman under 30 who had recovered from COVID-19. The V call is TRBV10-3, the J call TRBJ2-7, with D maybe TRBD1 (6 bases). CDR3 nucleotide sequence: TGTGCCACCTCAGGGGACACAACCTACGAGCAGTACGTC. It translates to CATSGDTTYEQYV.